Presented here are 8 T cell receptor beta chains from one specimen sequenced in a study of T-cell reconstitution after alpha-beta-depleted transplantation in children. Preparation of the TCRbeta library used unique molecular identifiers. TCRdb reprocessed the PCR reads via MiXCR and lists one record per CDR3 protein. Seen here are around 29,000 distinct CDR3 sequences, under 7% observed once, and the top ten hold around 7%. The sequences come from PBMCs, mostly from graft donor cells, collected 180 days after TCRalphabeta/CD19-depleted stem cell transplant. Receptor source: a male patient between 5 and 17 years old who had a stem cell transplant for acute myeloid leukemia, so the T cells may come from the graft donor.

This clonotype was picked up many times. This chain joins TRBV19 and TRBJ1-2, with D possibly TRBD1 on 5 matching bases. Germline-derived CDR1 and CDR2 are LNHDA and SQIVND (reference sequence). CDR3 length: 12 residues. V was trimmed by 10 bases and J by 5 bases, leaving 14 bases between them. Here the CDR3 reads CATAGTAYGYTF. Written as DNA, the CDR3 is TGTGCCACCGCCGGGACTGCTTATGGCTACACCTTC.

Many counts were recorded for this clonotype. This sequence joins TRBV7-9 and TRBJ2-6; D ambiguous. The CDR3 is 15 amino acids. Germline CDR1 SEHNR, CDR2 FQNEAQ (reference sequence). V lost 3 bases, J lost 3 bases, and 9 bases lay in between. The CDR3 reads CASSFFLFGANVLTF. The DNA for the CDR3 is TGTGCCAGCAGCTTCTTTCTCTTTGGGGCCAACGTCCTGACTTTC.

This clonotype occurred many times. The gene calls are TRBV7-2 and TRBJ2-6, with a possible D match to TRBD2 (5 bases). Trimming stripped 5 bases from V and 0 bases from J, with 17 bases between. CDR3 length: 18 amino acids. Germline V gene sequence: CDR1 SGHTA, CDR2 FQGNSA. The CDR3 DNA sequence: TGTGCCAGCAGCCCCAATAGCGTAATATCCTCTGGGGCCAACGTCCTGACTTTC. Translated, it gives CASSPNSVISSGANVLTF. Based on the CDR3 plus reference TRBV7-2 and TRBJ2-6, the full variable domain is GAGVSQSPSNKVTEKGKDVELRCDPISGHTALYWYRQSLGQGLEFLIYFQGNSAPDKSGLPSDRFSAERTGGSVSTLTIQRTQQEDSAVYLCASSPNSVISSGANVLTFGAGSRLTVL.

This clonotype occurred many times. V usage is TRBV25-1 and J usage is TRBJ2-2; D might be TRBD1 or TRBD2, each matching 5 bases. Germline V gene sequence: CDR1 MGHDK, CDR2 SYGVNS. The CDR3 runs to 14 residues. Trimming pared 5 bases from V and 5 bases from J, leaving 12 bases between. The chain's CDR3 is CASSMAGSTGELFF. CDR3 nucleotide sequence: TGTGCCAGCAGTATGGCAGGGAGTACCGGGGAGCTGTTTTTT.

This clonotype was recorded many times. The chain employs TRBV12-3 or TRBV12-4 and TRBJ2-1; TRBD1 agrees at 10 bases. The junction had 20 bases not matched to a gene; V was cut back by 7 bases and J by 8 bases. The CDR3 loop spans 18 amino acids. CDR3 bases: TGTGCCAGCAAACCGATAACCCCCGGGACAGGGGTTTTGCATGAGCAGTTCTTC. Translating it yields CASKPITPGTGVLHEQFF.

This clonotype showed up many times. The chain combines TRBV20-1 with TRBJ1-1; D is undetermined. The CDR3 is 16 amino acids. The germline V gene has CDR1 DFQATT and CDR2 SNEGSKA (reference sequence). V was pared by 7 bases and J by 1 base, with 22 bases between. The CDR3 DNA is TGCAGTGTTAAGGGCACCTTCAACCTCGGGAACACTGAAGCTTTCTTT. This sequence encodes CSVKGTFNLGNTEAFF.

For the CDR3, the DNA is TGTGCCTGGAGCCCTCGCGGGACGATAGGATGGAGAAACACCATATATTTT. Translating gives CAWSPRGTIGWRNTIYF. This chain links TRBV30 with TRBJ1-3; TRBD1 might be the D (5 bases). V lost 3 bases, J lost 5 bases, and 23 bases lay in between. Germline values: CDR1 GTSNPN, CDR2 SVGIG (reference sequence). CDR3 length: 17 amino acids.

This clonotype was picked up many times. The chain has TRBV10-2 and TRBJ1-4; D possibly corresponds to TRBD1 (5 bases). Trimming left V 7 bases short and J 8 bases short, with 14 bases between. There are 13 residues in the CDR3. CDR1 WSHSY and CDR2 SAAADI come from the germline V gene. The CDR3 region is CASTRGLHEKLFF. The CDR3 region has the DNA TGCGCCAGCACTCGGGGGTTGCACGAAAAACTGTTTTTT.